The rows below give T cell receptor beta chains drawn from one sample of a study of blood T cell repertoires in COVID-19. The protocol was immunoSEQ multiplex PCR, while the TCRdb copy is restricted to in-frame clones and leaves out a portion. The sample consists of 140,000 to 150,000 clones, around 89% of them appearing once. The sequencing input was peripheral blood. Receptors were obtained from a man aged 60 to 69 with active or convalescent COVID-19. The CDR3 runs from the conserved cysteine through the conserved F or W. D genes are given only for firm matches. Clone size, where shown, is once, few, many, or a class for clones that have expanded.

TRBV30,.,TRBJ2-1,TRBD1,CAWRTGLSYNEQFF,TGTGCCTGGAGGACAGGGTTGTCCTACAATGAGCAGTTCTTC
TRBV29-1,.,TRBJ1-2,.,CSVEGEQVYGYTF,TGCAGCGTTGAAGGCGAGCAGGTCTATGGCTACACCTTC
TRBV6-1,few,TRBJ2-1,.,CASSESWTASYNEQFF,TGTGCCAGCAGTGAATCGTGGACAGCCTCCTACAATGAGCAGTTCTTC
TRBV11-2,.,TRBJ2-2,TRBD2,CASSRGLAGDGGTGELFF,TGTGCCAGCAGCCGGGGACTAGCGGGAGATGGTGGCACCGGGGAGCTGTTTTTT
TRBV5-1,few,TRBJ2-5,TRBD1,CASSFQGQGWGDQYF,TGCGCCAGCAGCTTTCAAGGACAGGGATGGGGAGACCAGTACTTC
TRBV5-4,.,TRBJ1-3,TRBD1,CASSPGQGVENTIYF,TGTGCCAGCAGCCCGGGACAGGGGGTTGAGAACACCATATATTTT
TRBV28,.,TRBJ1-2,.,CASAPSGLYGYTF,TGTGCCAGCGCTCCCTCAGGGCTGTATGGCTACACCTTC
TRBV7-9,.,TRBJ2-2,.,CATVTGDQAGSGELFF,TGTGCCACCGTAACCGGCGACCAAGCGGGTTCCGGGGAGCTGTTTTTT
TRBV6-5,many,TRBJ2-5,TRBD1,CASGRTGGRETQYF,TGTGCCAGCGGTAGAACAGGGGGCCGGGAGACCCAGTACTTC
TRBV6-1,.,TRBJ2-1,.,CASSVQGWSSYNEQFF,TGTGCCAGCAGTGTACAGGGTTGGAGCTCCTACAATGAGCAGTTCTTC
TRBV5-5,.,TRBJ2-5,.,CASSQGRGETQYF,TGTGCCAGCAGCCAAGGTCGGGGGGAGACCCAGTACTTC
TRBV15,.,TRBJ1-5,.,CATSDQRHGGSNQPQHF,TGTGCCACCAGCGACCAAAGACATGGGGGGAGCAATCAGCCCCAGCATTTT
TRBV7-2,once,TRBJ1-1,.,CASSLVGAPNTEAFF,TGTGCCAGCAGCTTAGTGGGGGCCCCGAACACTGAAGCTTTCTTT
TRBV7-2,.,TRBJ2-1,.,CASSGQSYNEQFF,TGTGCCAGCAGCGGCCAGTCCTACAATGAGCAGTTCTTC
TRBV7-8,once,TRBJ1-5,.,CASSQFRGRNQPQHF,TGTGCCAGCAGCCAGTTCAGGGGTCGCAATCAGCCCCAGCATTTT
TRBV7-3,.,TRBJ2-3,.,CASSFSYRDTQYF,TGTGCCAGCAGCTTTTCCTACAGGGATACGCAGTATTTT
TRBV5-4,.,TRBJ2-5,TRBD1,CASSLGQGNQETQYF,TGTGCCAGCAGCTTGGGACAGGGGAACCAAGAGACCCAGTACTTC
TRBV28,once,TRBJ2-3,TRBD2,CASSGSGGGDTDTQYF,TGTGCCAGCAGTGGGTCTGGGGGAGGGGACACAGATACGCAGTATTTT
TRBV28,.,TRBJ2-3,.,CAGAGATDTQYF,TGTGCCGGTGCGGGGGCGACAGATACGCAGTATTTT
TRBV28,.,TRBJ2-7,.,CASSSPAGSSYEQYF,TGTGCCAGCAGTTCCCCGGCAGGAAGCTCCTACGAGCAGTACTTC
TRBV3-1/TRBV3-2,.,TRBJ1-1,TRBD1,CASSLSDRESEAFF,TGTGCCAGCAGCCTCTCGGACAGGGAGTCTGAAGCTTTCTTT
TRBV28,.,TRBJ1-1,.,CASRGSGHLNTEAFF,TGTGCCAGCAGGGGTTCGGGACACCTGAACACTGAAGCTTTCTTT
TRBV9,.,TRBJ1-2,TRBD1,CASSVAGQGWTYGYTF,TGTGCCAGCAGCGTAGCTGGACAGGGGTGGACCTATGGCTACACCTTC
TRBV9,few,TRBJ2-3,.,CASSVGAPDTQYF,TGTGCCAGCAGCGTAGGAGCGCCAGATACGCAGTATTTT
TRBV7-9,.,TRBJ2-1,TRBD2,CASSSPTSGGSSSYNEQFF,TGTGCCAGCAGCTCCCCCACTAGCGGGGGGTCCAGCTCCTACAATGAGCAGTTCTTC
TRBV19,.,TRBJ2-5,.,CASSIRGYYQETQYF,TGTGCCAGTAGTATAAGAGGTTACTACCAAGAGACCCAGTACTTC
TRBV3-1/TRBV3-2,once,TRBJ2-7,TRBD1,CASRQTGYEQYF,TGTGCCAGCAGACAGACAGGGTACGAGCAGTACTTC
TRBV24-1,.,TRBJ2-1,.,CATSDPLRGSPNEQFF,TGTGCCACCAGTGACCCGTTACGGGGGTCCCCCAATGAGCAGTTCTTC
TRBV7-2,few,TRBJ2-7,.,CASSAGPGYEQYF,TGTGCCAGCAGCGCTGGGCCAGGCTACGAGCAGTACTTC
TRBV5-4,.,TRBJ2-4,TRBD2,CASKADGRKNIQYF,TGTGCCAGCAAAGCTGACGGGAGGAAAAACATTCAGTACTTC
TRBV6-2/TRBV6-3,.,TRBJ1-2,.,CASSTRESRGYGYTF,TGTGCCAGCAGCACCCGGGAGTCCCGTGGGTATGGCTACACCTTC
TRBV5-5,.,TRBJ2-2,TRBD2,CASGPLAPGELFF,TGTGCCAGCGGACCACTAGCGCCCGGGGAGCTGTTTTTT
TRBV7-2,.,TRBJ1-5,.,CASSLEGRQPQHF,TGTGCCAGCAGCTTAGAAGGGAGGCAGCCCCAGCATTTT
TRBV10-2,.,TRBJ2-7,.,CASSEIGDRRDEQYF,TGCGCCAGCAGTGAGATCGGCGACCGGAGGGACGAGCAGTACTTC
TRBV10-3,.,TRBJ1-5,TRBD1,CAISEGTGKGNQPQHF,TGTGCCATCAGTGAAGGGACAGGGAAGGGAAATCAGCCCCAGCATTTT
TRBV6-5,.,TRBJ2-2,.,CASKRWTGELFF,TGTGCCAGCAAGAGATGGACCGGGGAGCTGTTTTTT
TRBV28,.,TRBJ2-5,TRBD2,CASSPLAGGVQETQYF,TGTGCCAGCAGTCCTCTAGCGGGAGGAGTCCAAGAGACCCAGTACTTC
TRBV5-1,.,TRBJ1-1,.,CASSLGGPGSGTEAFF,TGCGCCAGCAGCTTGGGGGGGCCAGGGTCTGGCACTGAAGCTTTCTTT
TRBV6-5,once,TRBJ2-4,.,CASRQGRGKNIQYF,TGTGCCAGCAGACAGGGACGAGGCAAAAACATTCAGTACTTC
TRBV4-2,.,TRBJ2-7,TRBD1,CASSQGSRDRMTYEQYF,TGTGCCAGCAGCCAAGGTTCCCGGGACAGAATGACCTACGAGCAGTACTTC
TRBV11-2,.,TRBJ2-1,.,CASSLKLRNEQFF,TGTGCCAGCAGCTTAAAACTTCGAAATGAGCAGTTCTTC
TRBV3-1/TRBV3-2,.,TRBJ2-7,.,CASSQDHSSYEQYF,TGTGCCAGCAGCCAAGATCACAGCTCCTACGAGCAGTACTTC
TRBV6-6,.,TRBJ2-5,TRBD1,CASKLPGTGKETQYF,TGTGCCAGCAAACTTCCCGGGACAGGGAAAGAGACCCAGTACTTC
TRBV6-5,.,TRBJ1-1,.,CASRLEPVAEAFF,TGTGCCAGCAGACTAGAGCCGGTCGCTGAAGCTTTCTTT
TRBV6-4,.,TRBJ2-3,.,CASRGPGTDTQYF,TGTGCCAGCAGGGGGCCTGGCACAGATACGCAGTATTTT
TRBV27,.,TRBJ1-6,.,CASSPEFDNSPLHF,TGTGCCAGCAGTCCCGAGTTTGATAATTCACCCCTCCACTTT
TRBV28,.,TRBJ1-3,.,CASRSVTGNTIYF,TGTGCCAGCAGATCAGTTACTGGAAACACCATATATTTT
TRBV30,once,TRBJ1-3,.,CAWSVRGSLSPGNTIYF,TGTGCCTGGAGTGTGAGGGGGTCCTTAAGCCCTGGAAACACCATATATTTT
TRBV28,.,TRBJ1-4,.,CASEVTGRNEKLFF,TGTGCCAGCGAAGTGACAGGAAGAAATGAAAAACTGTTTTTT
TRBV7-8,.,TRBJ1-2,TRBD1,CASSLGGWTGFDGYTF,TGTGCCAGCAGCTTAGGGGGCTGGACAGGGTTTGATGGCTACACCTTC
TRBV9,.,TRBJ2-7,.,CASSVGGRGSYEQYF,TGTGCCAGCAGCGTAGGGGGGCGCGGGTCCTACGAGCAGTACTTC
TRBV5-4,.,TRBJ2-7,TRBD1,CASSQGQGGYEQYF,TGTGCCAGCAGCCAGGGACAGGGGGGCTACGAGCAGTACTTC
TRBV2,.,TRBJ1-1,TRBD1,CASGRQGGVTEAFF,TGTGCCAGCGGACGACAGGGGGGTGTTACTGAAGCTTTCTTT
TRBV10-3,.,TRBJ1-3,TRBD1,CAISAGQLFSGNTIYF,TGTGCCATCAGTGCGGGACAGCTCTTCTCTGGAAACACCATATATTTT